Reported below is one T cell receptor beta chain. Its antigen is undetermined. CDR3 length: 16 residues. The V gene end was trimmed by 0 bases and the J gene end by 6 bases; junction bases not matched to a gene: 4. The germline CDR1 and CDR2 sequences are LGHNA and YNFKEQ. Clones were sequenced by immunoSEQ multiplex PCR, and TCRdb holds only the in-frame ones, with some missing. The data hold about 25,000 clones, with roughly three quarters observed a single time. This sample was taken from a study of OX40 agonist ivuxolimab in advanced cancers. Across the study: Three partial responders included one hepatocellular carcinoma patient and two cutaneous melanoma patients. Study results and caveats: Among the lowest peripheral clonal expansion occurred in 0.1-3.0 mg/kg partial responders. CD4+ T cells averaged fewer expanded clones than CD8+ T cells.

Material: CD4+ or CD8+ T cells sorted from blood, obtained in a trial of the OX40 agonist ivuxolimab. The V and J genes are TRBV4-2 and TRBJ2-3; 12 bases map to TRBD2. The clonotype was recovered from an adult with an advanced solid tumor such as melanoma, head and neck, liver or kidney cancer. This CDR3 is CASSQEPSGGADTQYF. Written as DNA, the CDR3 is TGTGCCAGCAGCCAAGAGCCTAGCGGGGGGGCCGATACGCAGTATTTT.